This T cell receptor beta chain was observed in a study of shared clonotypes between healthy human individuals. CDR1 is MNHNS, CDR2 SASEGT, per germline. J lost 3 bases, V lost 5 bases, and 10 bases had no gene match. CDR3 length: 15 amino acids. Negatively enriched CD4+ T cells were divided by CD45RA into naive and memory. The table came from immunoSEQ multiplex PCR; TCRdb's copy has only in-frame clones and leaves some out. This table has 1.4 million or so clones, approximately 98.5% appearing once. The TCR was taken from a man aged 30 to 45 in good health. The sequencing sample was made of naive CD4+ T cells sorted from blood. Subset: CD45RA+ positively selected. This chain connects TRBV6-1 to TRBJ2-7, with 7 bases aligning to TRBD1. The CDR3 protein is CASSLRQGDHYEQYF. For the CDR3, the DNA is TGTGCCAGCAGTTTAAGACAGGGAGATCACTACGAGCAGTACTTC.